This T cell receptor (beta chain) was profiled in a study of T cells in Graves' hyperthyroidism and ophthalmopathy. Fresh 10 ml peripheral blood yielded PBMCs. This CDR3 region has 14 residues. V lost 1 base and J lost 4, with 11 bases in between. Germline V gene data show CDR1 as SGHTA and CDR2 as FQGNSA. TCR beta CDR3 regions were amplified from RNA. An initial round of RT-PCR targeting the TCR CDR3 relied on the HTBI primer set. TCRdb independently ran MiXCR on the multiplex PCR reads; one entry per CDR3 protein. This repertoire shows hundreds of thousands of distinct CDR3 sequences, 13% found once; its top ten account for 9% to 9.5%.

This receptor was taken from a woman between 18 and 29 years old with Graves' hyperthyroidism. V gene TRBV7-2 combines with J gene TRBJ2-7, with D possibly being TRBD1 (6 bases). The sample consisted of blood. This CDR3 is CASSLVAGEYEQYF. CDR3 sequence (DNA): TGTGCCAGCAGCTTAGTTGCAGGGGAGTACGAGCAGTACTTC.